Listed here is a single TCR beta chain. The data were taken from a study of blood T cell repertoires in COVID-19. On the study more broadly: Some COVID-19 samples were acute and others convalescent; all came from the United States, Italy and Spain. T cells, B-cell-depleted T cells, or PBMCs supplied cDNA or gDNA.

The authors' processing: Reference gene primer amplification yielded estimated nucleated cell counts. Only in-frame clones appear in the TCRdb table, and some are missing; sequencing was by immunoSEQ multiplex PCR. The V and J calls and the clone size are those of that table, but D and trimming were determined from the DNA. The sample has 50,000 to 70,000 clones, around 90% seen once. The trim removed 1 base at V and 2 bases at J, leaving 4 bases unmatched. Germline-derived CDR1 and CDR2 are SGHTA and FQGNSA. CDR3 length equals 15 residues. Sequencing input: peripheral blood. The chain employs TRBV7-2 and TRBJ2-5; TRBD2 matches 7 bases. This TCR was recovered from an elderly woman with active COVID-19. CDR3 loop: CASSLVGTKQETQYF. The CDR3 bases are TGTGCCAGCAGCTTAGTTGGGACTAAGCAAGAGACCCAGTACTTC.